A single sample gave rise to the 10 T cell receptor beta chains below, sequenced in a study of cytomegalovirus exposure and HLA in healthy donors. PCR involved 60 Vbeta and 13 Jbeta primers. Here immunoSEQ multiplex PCR was the method, and the copy in TCRdb shows in-frame clones only, minus some. The sample records approximately 270,000 clones, 80% being singletons. Sequencing was done on a sample of PBMCs. These receptors originate from a girl aged 2-10 years in good health and CMV-seronegative.

This chain uses TRBV18 with TRBJ1-3; D uncertain. The CDR3 spans 15 residues. The V and J ends lost 1 base and 1 base respectively, with 8 bases between them. CDR1 is KGHSH, CDR2 LQKENI, per germline. The CDR3 DNA follows: TGTGCCAGCTCACCACTCACTGTATCTGGAAACACCATATATTTT. This gives the protein CASSPLTVSGNTIYF.

V gene TRBV5-6 combines with J gene TRBJ1-5; 8 bases agree with TRBD1. CDR1 SGHDT and CDR2 YYEEEE come from the germline V gene. The CDR3 has 14 residues. V lost 3 bases to trimming and J lost 7 bases; unmatched junction nucleotides: 6. CDR3 DNA: TGTGCCAGCAGCTCAGGACAGGGTCGACAGCCCCAGCATTTT. Amino acids: CASSSGQGRQPQHF.

Remarks on this clone: Compared with germline, one end of the junction differs, possibly owing to a read error. The chain combines TRBV28 with TRBJ1-5; D unclear. The CDR3 length is 19 residues. In germline, CDR1 is MDHEN, CDR2 SYDVKM. CDR3 in DNA: TGTGCCGGCAGTTTAGGAGTTGCCGTCCTAAACGGCCCAAATCAGCCCCAGCATTTT. Its protein product is CAGSLGVAVLNGPNQPQHF. Based on the CDR3 plus reference TRBV28 and TRBJ1-5, the full variable domain is DVKVTQSSRYLVKRTGEKVFLECVQDMDHENMFWYRQDPGLGLRLIYFSYDVKMKEKGDIPEGYSVSREKKERFSLILESASTNQTSMYLCAGSLGVAVLNGPNQPQHFGDGTRLSIL.

A single count supports this clone. The rearrangement joins TRBV5-1 to TRBJ2-5, with 9 positions matching TRBD1. The CDR3 totals 14 residues. V was pared by 3 bases and J by 4 bases, with 4 bases of the junction left unmatched. Germline values: CDR1 SGHRS, CDR2 YFSETQ. The CDR3: CASSSGQGRETQYF. The CDR3 DNA sequence: TGCGCCAGCAGCTCTGGACAGGGGCGAGAGACCCAGTACTTC.

This chain uses TRBV7-2 with TRBJ2-2; TRBD1 agrees at 11 bases. The CDR3 runs to 14 residues. CDR1 SGHTA and CDR2 FQGNSA come from the germline V gene. Losses at the gene ends were 5 bases for V and 6 bases for J; bases not matched to a gene: 2. The CDR3 DNA sequence: TGTGCCAGCAGCAAGGGACAGGGGGCCGGGGAGCTGTTTTTT. Residues: CASSKGQGAGELFF.

The V and J genes are TRBV6-5 and TRBJ2-2; the D gene is possibly TRBD1 (6 bases). Germline CDR1 reads MNHEY; CDR2 reads SVGAGI. Trimming removed 4 bases from V and 6 bases from J, with 15 bases in between. CDR3 size: 15 residues. CDR3 in DNA: TGTGCCAGCAGTTGGGGGCCTGAGGATCCCGGGGAGCTGTTTTTT. This sequence encodes CASSWGPEDPGELFF.

The V call is TRBV28, the J call TRBJ2-6; D is possibly TRBD1 (6 bases). CDR3 size: 16 residues. Germline values: CDR1 MDHEN, CDR2 SYDVKM. V shed 1 base and J shed 3 bases, with 10 bases lying between them. CDR3 in amino acids: CASSLFGTRGANVLTF. As DNA, the CDR3 is TGTGCCAGCAGTTTATTCGGGACACGTGGGGCCAACGTCCTGACTTTC.

This clone was seen a single time. The J gene is TRBJ2-1, the V gene TRBV6-5, with D possibly matching TRBD1 (5 bases). Germline V gene lookup returns CDR1 MNHEY and CDR2 SVGAGI. The V end was cut by 0 bases, the J end by 9 bases, with 9 bases between. The length of the CDR3 is 13 residues. This chain's CDR3 is CASSYSGASEQFF. For the CDR3, the DNA is TGTGCCAGCAGTTACTCTGGGGCATCTGAGCAGTTCTTC.

V gene TRBV7-6 combines with J gene TRBJ2-2; tentatively, D is TRBD1 (6 bases). Germline CDR1 reads SGHVS; CDR2 reads FNYEAQ. The CDR3 consists of 14 residues. Trimming removed 10 bases at V and 1 base at J, with 13 bases between. DNA for the CDR3: TGTGCCACCTCGAACAGGGAGAACACCGGGGAGCTGTTTTTT. Amino acids: CATSNRENTGELFF.

The V gene is TRBV5-4, the J gene TRBJ2-1, with D perhaps matching TRBD1 (5 bases). CDR3 length equals 16 residues. The germline CDR1 and CDR2 sequences are SGHNT and YYREEE (reference sequence). Trimming stripped 1 base from V and 5 bases from J, with 16 bases between. The DNA of the CDR3 is TGTGCCAGCAGCTTGCTCGCAACAGGCGACCACAATGAGCAGTTCTTC. Translated: CASSLLATGDHNEQFF.